The 21 T cell receptor beta chains listed next were all sequenced from one sample in a study of blood T cell repertoires in COVID-19. Assay: immunoSEQ multiplex PCR; the TCRdb copy retains only in-frame clones and omits some. The data hold about 270,000 clones, with around 80% observed a single time. Sequenced sample: peripheral blood. The receptors were gathered from a man older than 75 with acute or convalescent COVID-19.

The sample holds a few counts of this clone. This rearrangement joins TRBV7-9 to TRBJ2-7, with TRBD2 as a possible D gene (5 bases). From germline, CDR1 is SEHNR and CDR2 FQNEAQ (reference sequence). CDR3 length: 13 amino acids. V was trimmed by 5 bases and J by 2 bases, leaving 10 bases between them. CDR3 sequence (DNA): TGTGCCAGCAGCGGTCGAGGGCCCTACGAGCAGTACTTC. It is translated as CASSGRGPYEQYF.

This chain connects TRBV15 to TRBJ2-7, with unresolved D. Trimming left V 0 bases short and J 7 bases short, with 22 bases between. This CDR3 region has 17 residues. The germline gives CDR1 LNHNV, CDR2 YYDKDF (reference sequence). The CDR3 region is CATSREGSRSPQGEQYF. In nucleotides, the CDR3 is TGTGCCACCAGCAGAGAGGGCAGCCGTTCCCCCCAAGGAGAGCAGTACTTC.

CDR3 nucleotide sequence: TGTGCCAGCAGGTCGGGGGGCACCTACGAGCAGTACTTC. Amino acid sequence: CASRSGGTYEQYF. This chain uses TRBV6-5 with TRBJ2-7, with D possibly TRBD2 on 7 matching bases. The CDR3 is made up of 13 amino acids. Germline values: CDR1 MNHEY, CDR2 SVGAGI. Trimming removed 6 bases from V and 2 bases from J, with 11 bases in between.

The CDR3, as DNA: TGTGCCAGCACCAAGACTAGTCAAGATACGCAGTATTTT. As protein: CASTKTSQDTQYF. The rearrangement uses TRBV7-2 and TRBJ2-3; TRBD2 might be the D (6 bases). The CDR3 covers 13 residues. The germline CDR1 and CDR2 sequences are SGHTA and FQGNSA. The V and J ends lost 7 bases and 5 bases respectively, with 13 bases between them.

The chain uses TRBV2 and TRBJ2-2, with 12 bases lining up with TRBD1. The germline V gene encodes CDR1 SNHLY and CDR2 FYNNEI. The trim removed 6 bases at V and 4 bases at J, leaving 6 bases unmatched. The CDR3 sequence is 16 residues long. The CDR3 loop reads CASRGDRGRITGELFF. CDR3 DNA: TGTGCCAGCAGGGGGGACAGGGGGCGCATCACCGGGGAGCTGTTTTTT.

The gene calls are TRBV7-9 and TRBJ2-1; possible D gene TRBD1, 5 bases. Trimming stripped 5 bases from V and 9 bases from J, with 11 bases between. The CDR3 covers 12 residues. The germline V gene encodes CDR1 SEHNR and CDR2 FQNEAQ (reference sequence). CDR3 in amino acids: CASSPRTSEQFF. In DNA form, the CDR3 reads TGTGCCAGCAGCCCCCGGACATCTGAGCAGTTCTTC. Based on the CDR3 plus reference TRBV7-9 and TRBJ2-1, the full variable domain is DTGVSQNPRHKITKRGQNVTFRCDPISEHNRLYWYRQTLGQGPEFLTYFQNEAQLEKSRLLSDRFSAERPKGSFSTLEIQRTEQGDSAMYLCASSPRTSEQFFGPGTRLTVL.

This rearrangement joins TRBV3-1 (or the pseudogene TRBV3-2) to TRBJ2-3; 11 positions match TRBD2. Germline loops: CDR1 LGHDT, CDR2 YNNKEL (reference sequence). This CDR3 is built from 15 residues. Trimming at V came to 3 bases and at J to 6 bases, leaving 5 bases not matched to a gene. The CDR3 sequence: CASSQLAGGQDTQYF. As DNA, the CDR3 is TGTGCCAGCAGCCAGCTAGCGGGAGGACAGGATACGCAGTATTTT.

The V call is TRBV5-5, the J call TRBJ2-2; weak D call: TRBD2 (6 bases). This CDR3 region has 15 residues. Germline assignment: CDR1 SGHKS and CDR2 YYEKEE (reference sequence). V dropped 5 bases and J dropped 6 bases, with 17 bases sitting between them. CDR3 sequence (DNA): TGTGCCAGCAGGTTTCGCGGGGCCATGCCCGGGGAGCTGTTTTTT. Its translation: CASRFRGAMPGELFF.

In nucleotides, the CDR3 is TGCAGCGTTGAAGGGTGGGGCGGGGGAAGAACTGAAGCTTTCTTT. It specifies CSVEGWGGGRTEAFF. The chain combines TRBV29-1 with TRBJ1-1, with D possibly TRBD1 on 5 matching bases. CDR1 and CDR2 (germline): SQVTM, ANQGSEA. Trimming stripped 1 base from V and 5 bases from J, with 17 bases between. This CDR3 is 15 amino acids long.

The CDR3 spells CASNEGLVGYTF. CDR3 DNA: TGTGCCAGTAATGAGGGCCTTGTGGGCTACACCTTC. The chain carries TRBV19 and TRBJ1-2; D is ambiguous. Deletions cut 7 bases from V and 8 bases from J, with 14 bases between. Germline CDR1 reads LNHDA; CDR2 reads SQIVND (reference sequence). The CDR3 spans 12 residues.

This sequence joins TRBV29-1 and TRBJ1-1, with a possible D match to TRBD1 (6 bases). V lost 4 bases to trimming and J lost 5 bases, with 11 bases between them. The CDR3 sequence is 12 residues long. CDR1 is SQVTM and CDR2 is ANQGSEA in the germline V gene. The CDR3 DNA follows: TGCAGCGTTGGGACAGAGTGGACTGAAGCTTTCTTT. It yields the protein CSVGTEWTEAFF.

V gene TRBV7-8 combines with J gene TRBJ2-7, with 7 bases matching TRBD1. V gave up 4 bases and J gave up 3 bases; unmatched junction bases: 15. The CDR3 is 17 amino acids. Germline V gene data show CDR1 as SGHVS and CDR2 as FQNEAQ. The CDR3 nucleotides are TGTGCCAGCAGCTCCCACACTAGACAGGGCGCCCGCTACGAGCAGTACTTC. Its protein is CASSSHTRQGARYEQYF. Variable domain in full (rest from reference TRBV7-8 and TRBJ2-7): GAGVSQSPRYKVAKRGQDVALRCDPISGHVSLFWYQQALGQGPEFLTYFQNEAQLDKSGLPSDRFFAERPEGSVSTLKIQRTQQEDSAVYLCASSSHTRQGARYEQYFGPGTRLTVT.

The chain links TRBV3-1 (or the pseudogene TRBV3-2) to TRBJ2-6; D perhaps matches TRBD1 (7 bases). This CDR3 is 17 amino acids long. V lost 4 bases and J lost 2, with 15 bases in between. CDR1 and CDR2 from the germline V gene are LGHDT and YNNKEL (reference sequence). CDR3 bases: TGTGCCAGCAGCCCGACAGGGAGGACCCCTGGGGCCAACGTCCTGACTTTC. This translates into CASSPTGRTPGANVLTF.

The chain employs TRBV5-3 and TRBJ1-5; D might be TRBD1 (5 bases). TRBV5-3 is an ORF for which the function is uncertain. V was trimmed by 0 bases and J by 0 bases, leaving 13 bases between them. This CDR3 has 17 amino acids. CDR3 residues: CARSLVSREYSNQPQHF. CDR3 DNA: TGTGCCAGAAGCTTGGTTAGCAGGGAATATAGCAATCAGCCCCAGCATTTT.

The rearrangement joins TRBV4-1 to TRBJ2-2; 8 bases align to TRBD1. CDR3 length: 16 residues. The V segment lost 0 bases and the J segment 3 bases; nucleotides outside the gene matches: 3. CDR1 and CDR2 (germline): MGHRA, YSYEKL. Here the CDR3 reads CASSQDWTGYTGELFF. As DNA, the CDR3 is TGCGCCAGCAGCCAAGATTGGACAGGGTACACCGGGGAGCTGTTTTTT.

This clone was picked up one time. The chain carries TRBV6-6 and TRBJ1-4; no clear D. CDR3 size: 16 residues. The V gene lost 6 bases and the J gene lost 1 base, with 15 bases spanning the gap. Germline V gene sequence: CDR1 MNHNY, CDR2 SVGAGI (reference sequence). The CDR3 loop reads CASSFSSGLTNEKLFF. The CDR3 nucleotides are TGTGCCAGCAGCTTTTCATCAGGCTTAACTAATGAAAAACTGTTTTTT.

The chain combines TRBV19 with TRBJ2-3, with 15 nucleotides matching TRBD2. CDR3 length: 18 residues. V lost 4 bases and J lost 1; bases outside the gene matches: 6. Per the germline V gene, CDR1 is LNHDA and CDR2 is SQIVND (reference sequence). CDR3 sequence (DNA): TGTGCCAGTAGTAGCCGGACTAGCGGGGGGGCGGGCACAGATACGCAGTATTTT. The encoded protein is CASSSRTSGGAGTDTQYF.

This clone has only one observation. The V and J genes are TRBV6-1 and TRBJ2-7, with 12 nucleotides matching TRBD2. V shed 3 bases, J shed 5 bases, and the junction held 5 bases outside the gene matches. CDR3 length equals 15 residues. The germline V gene encodes CDR1 MNHNS and CDR2 SASEGT. The CDR3 sequence is CASSDASSGRDEQYF. CDR3 sequence (DNA): TGTGCCAGCAGTGATGCGTCTAGCGGGAGGGACGAGCAGTACTTC.

The CDR3, as DNA: TGTGCCAGCAGGCCTACGGGACAGTATCACAATGAGCAGTTCTTC. Protein product: CASRPTGQYHNEQFF. V is TRBV6-2 or TRBV6-3 and J is TRBJ2-1; 7 bases map to TRBD1. Germline V CDR1 and CDR2: MNHEY, SVGEGT. V was clipped by 6 bases and J by 5 bases; unmatched bases: 10. This CDR3 comprises 15 residues.

The chain combines TRBV20-1 with TRBJ2-1; D is unclear. CDR1 and CDR2 from the germline V gene are DFQATT and SNEGSKA (reference sequence). This CDR3 region has 11 residues. Deletions cut 1 base from V and 5 bases from J, with 3 bases between. The CDR3 bases are TGCAGTGCTAGAGCAAACAATGAGCAGTTCTTC. This gives the protein CSARANNEQFF.

The chain employs TRBV7-3 and TRBJ2-3; TRBD2 matches 15 bases. V was pared by 4 bases and J by 4 bases, with 0 bases of the junction left unmatched. CDR1 and CDR2 from the germline V gene are SGHTA and FQGTGA. The CDR3 extends over 15 amino acids. The CDR3, as DNA: TGTGCCAGCAGCTGGACTAGCGGGAGGGCAGATACGCAGTATTTT. It specifies CASSWTSGRADTQYF.